Sequencing of this T cell receptor (beta chain) was carried out in a study of CD8 T cells in ankylosing spondylitis. This clonotype was found many times. The antigen is undetermined. Using its own MiXCR run on the 5' RACE reads, TCRdb lists one record per CDR3 protein. Of more than 400,000 distinct CDR3 sequences listed, roughly 5.2% are singletons. Study-wide results and limits: Reported data indicate significant enrichment of disease-linked clones within matched ankylosing spondylitis synovial fluid. Clones linked to the disease showed a CD8+ phenotype. They occurred at relatively low frequencies in peripheral blood. Several highly homologous variants made up a TCR beta motif, and this motif appeared characteristic of ankylosing spondylitis blood.

CDR3 length equals 15 residues. J lost 4 bases, V lost 4 bases, and 6 bases had no gene match. This receptor was identified in a male donor with ankylosing spondylitis. Sequencing was performed on blood, either unsorted or a sorted T cell fraction (not recorded which). The chain uses TRBV12-3 or TRBV12-4 and TRBJ2-7, with 11 nucleotides matching TRBD2. CDR3 nucleotide sequence: TGTGCCAGCAGTTACCCGGGACTAGCGGATTACGAGCAGTACTTC. The encoded protein is CASSYPGLADYEQYF.